Listed here are 30 T cell receptor beta chains from one sample, sequenced in a study of post-analysis software for immune sequencing data. Prepared TCR beta cDNA libraries contained unique molecular identifiers. TCRdb reprocessed the PCR reads with MiXCR, giving one entry per CDR3 protein. The repertoire holds some 260,000 distinct CDR3 sequences, with about 38% as singletons. Study-level points and caveats: About five TRBV segments appeared more often in patients than in controls, and TRBV5-6, TRBV5-1 and TRBV20-1 were among these.

These TCRs' antigens remain unknown. The source material was blood. Receptors originate from a girl aged 5-17 years with multiple sclerosis.

The chain carries TRBV11-2 and TRBJ2-5; 7 bases align to TRBD2. The CDR3 covers 15 residues. Germline V gene lookup returns CDR1 SGHAT and CDR2 FQNNGV. With V trimmed by 6 bases and J by 5 bases, 12 bases remained unmatched. The CDR3 nucleotides are TGTGCCAGCAGGGTCCGGTGGGAGGGCCGGGAGACCCAGTACTTC. Encoded protein: CASRVRWEGRETQYF.

V and J are TRBV20-1 and TRBJ2-4; possible D gene TRBD2, 5 bases. V lost 3 bases to trimming and J lost 13 bases, with 19 bases between them. CDR1 and CDR2 (germline): DFQATT, SNEGSKA (reference sequence). The CDR3 has 13 amino acids. The CDR3 protein is CSASEGVVYVQYF. CDR3 DNA: TGCAGTGCTAGCGAGGGAGTGGTCTACGTGCAGTACTTC.

As concerns this clonotype: It may be a read error: a sequence one base away is much more abundant. In DNA, the CDR3 is TGTGCCAGCAGCCCCTACCCCATAGCGGGAGAGACCTACAATGAGCAGTTCTTC. It translates to CASSPYPIAGETYNEQFF. V gene TRBV3-1 combines with J gene TRBJ2-1; the match to TRBD2 covers 9 bases. Germline V gives CDR1 LGHDT, CDR2 YNNKEL (reference sequence). J lost 2 bases, V lost 4 bases, and 12 bases had no gene match. The length of the CDR3 is 18 residues.

J is TRBJ2-4 and V is TRBV29-1; D is ambiguous. This CDR3 region has 14 residues. The germline V gene has CDR1 SQVTM and CDR2 ANQGSEA. V was pared by 7 bases and J by 8 bases, with 21 bases between. CDR3 region: CSAVPGTVMDIQYF. CDR3 sequence (DNA): TGCAGCGCCGTGCCAGGAACCGTGATGGACATTCAGTACTTC.

This clonotype was detected a few times. This chain joins TRBV4-2 and TRBJ1-2; D remains ambiguous. The CDR3 length is 14 residues. Germline CDR1 is LGHNA and CDR2 is YNFKEQ. Trimming took off 0 bases at V and 4 bases at J, with 9 bases between the two ends. The CDR3 DNA is TGTGCCAGCAGCCAAGAAGAGGGATCCTATGGCTACACCTTC. Its translation: CASSQEEGSYGYTF.

This clonotype has a count of ten or more. The gene calls are TRBV12-3 or TRBV12-4 and TRBJ1-1; TRBD1 aligns across 7 bases. The CDR3 consists of 15 residues. Losses at the gene ends were 3 bases for V and 3 bases for J; bases not matched to a gene: 7. The CDR3 nucleotides are TGTGCCAGCAGTTTCGACAACGGACAGGACACTGAAGCTTTCTTT. This gives the protein CASSFDNGQDTEAFF.

Many counts were recorded for this clonotype. The J gene is TRBJ1-2, the V gene TRBV2; D is possibly TRBD1 (6 bases). Between the trimmed V and J ends, which lost 8 bases and 8 bases, there was a span of 18 bases. Germline CDR1 SNHLY, CDR2 FYNNEI. The CDR3 has 13 amino acids. The CDR3 nucleotides are TGTGCCAGCTCCACGGACAGCCGACGGGGCTACACCTTC. Translation: CASSTDSRRGYTF.

This clonotype was recorded at least ten times. V gene TRBV29-1 combines with J gene TRBJ2-1; 9 nucleotides match TRBD2. Germline V gene sequence: CDR1 SQVTM, CDR2 ANQGSEA. CDR3 length: 14 amino acids. V was pared by 4 bases and J by 6 bases, with 7 bases of the junction left unmatched. The CDR3 DNA reads as TGCAGCGTTGTAGGGACTAGCAACCCCAATGAGCAGTTCTTC. Its translation is CSVVGTSNPNEQFF.

The chain carries TRBV5-1 and TRBJ2-1; TRBD2 aligns across 14 bases. The end of the DNA fits TRBJ2-7 better, so the J call may be wrong. CDR1 and CDR2 from the germline V gene are SGHRS and YFSETQ. CDR3 length equals 18 residues. The CDR3 reads CASSSTSGGALSYNEQYF. The CDR3 DNA reads as TGCGCCAGCAGCTCGACTAGCGGGGGGGCCCTCTCCTACAATGAGCAGTACTTC.

This clonotype was seen many times. The chain carries TRBV7-9 and TRBJ1-2, with D hard to call. Germline V gene data show CDR1 as SEHNR and CDR2 as FQNEAQ (reference sequence). CDR3 size: 17 residues. V lost 5 bases, J lost 4 bases, and 23 bases lay in between. The CDR3 loop is CASSPREHLAIGYGYTF. The CDR3 DNA follows: TGTGCCAGCAGCCCTAGGGAACACCTAGCGATCGGCTATGGCTACACCTTC. The whole variable domain, remainder taken from reference TRBV7-9 and TRBJ1-2, is DTGVSQNPRHKITKRGQNVTFRCDPISEHNRLYWYRQTLGQGPEFLTYFQNEAQLEKSRLLSDRFSAERPKGSFSTLEIQRTEQGDSAMYLCASSPREHLAIGYGYTFGSGTRLTVV.

This clonotype was counted at least ten times. The chain employs TRBV27 and TRBJ2-3; D possibly corresponds to TRBD2 (6 bases). This CDR3 comprises 17 residues. The V gene's germline CDR1 is MNHEY and CDR2 SMNVEV (reference sequence). Trimming took off 3 bases at V and 0 bases at J, with 16 bases between the two ends. The CDR3 region is CASSFEAGSASTDTQYF. For the CDR3, the DNA is TGTGCCAGCAGTTTCGAAGCGGGTTCCGCTAGCACAGATACGCAGTATTTT.

Regarding this clonotype: Possible read error: a much larger clone is one base away. This rearrangement joins TRBV11-2 to TRBJ2-1, with 13 bases that match TRBD2. The J call may be in error: the DNA end matches TRBJ2-7 better. The CDR3 sequence is 16 residues long. Germline loops: CDR1 SGHAT, CDR2 FQNNGV. In DNA form, the CDR3 reads TGTGCCAGCAGCGTGGGACTAGCGGGGCCCTACAATGAGCAGTACTTC. Translation: CASSVGLAGPYNEQYF.

On this clonotype: This sequence may be a read error, since a much larger clone differs from it by one base. The chain employs TRBV5-1 and TRBJ2-7; D may be TRBD2 (6 bases). Germline V gene data show CDR1 as SGHRS and CDR2 as YFSETQ. Trimming pared 2 bases from V and 3 bases from J, leaving 18 bases between. The CDR3 covers 16 residues. DNA for the CDR3: TGCGCCAGCAGCTTCGCCAGCGAGGGACTGATCTACGAGCAGTACTTC. It encodes CASSFASEGLIYEQYF.

This clonotype was seen a handful of times. The chain uses TRBV5-1 and TRBJ1-1; D is unresolved. V lost 2 bases to trimming and J lost 1 base, with 9 bases between them. The CDR3 has 14 amino acids. CDR1 is SGHRS, CDR2 YFSETQ, per germline. CDR3 sequence (DNA): TGCGCCAGCAGCTTTAGGGAGTCGAACACTGAAGCTTTCTTT. Protein sequence: CASSFRESNTEAFF.

This clonotype was counted ten times or more. The V call is TRBV6-1, the J call TRBJ1-5, with a tentative D call TRBD1 (5 bases). The germline CDR1 and CDR2 sequences are MNHNS and SASEGT. The CDR3 contains 15 residues. With 4 bases removed from V and 5 bases from J, the gap between germline ends came to 15 bases. The CDR3 loop reads CASSGGSVTDQPQHF. The CDR3, as DNA: TGTGCCAGCAGTGGGGGCAGTGTGACGGATCAGCCCCAGCATTTT.

This chain uses TRBV28 with TRBJ2-2, with a possible D match to TRBD1 (6 bases). CDR1 is MDHEN and CDR2 is SYDVKM in the germline V gene. CDR3 length equals 14 residues. Between the trimmed V and J ends, which lost 10 bases and 0 bases, there was a span of 12 bases. The chain's CDR3 is CATGRDTNTGELFF. The CDR3 DNA is TGTGCCACGGGCCGGGACACGAACACCGGGGAGCTGTTTTTT.

This clonotype was counted a single time. The chain joins TRBV29-1 to TRBJ2-5; a weak D match, TRBD2 (5 bases). TRBJ2-7 explains the end of the DNA better; the J call may be wrong. The germline gives CDR1 SQVTM, CDR2 ANQGSEA. CDR3 length equals 11 residues. Here the CDR3 reads CSVVGTYEQYF. For the CDR3, the DNA is TGCAGCGTTGTCGGGACCTACGAGCAGTACTTC.

Concerning this clonotype itself: One end of the junction fails to match germline, which may point to a read error. The CDR3: CAGSGGAGSSYEQYF. Written as DNA, the CDR3 is TGCGCCGGCAGTGGAGGGGCCGGGAGCTCCTACGAGCAGTACTTC. This chain joins TRBV10-2 and TRBJ2-7, with D possibly matching TRBD2 (6 bases). Germline lookup yields CDR1 WSHSY and CDR2 SAAADI. The CDR3 loop spans 15 amino acids.

The chain is built from TRBV20-1 and TRBJ2-5, with 7 nucleotides matching TRBD1. The DNA end lines up better with TRBJ2-7; the J call may be wrong. Germline CDR1 is DFQATT and CDR2 is SNEGSKA (reference sequence). CDR3 length equals 12 residues. The CDR3 sequence: CSARENRGEQYF. CDR3 sequence (DNA): TGCAGTGCTAGAGAGAACAGGGGCGAGCAGTACTTC.

This sequence joins TRBV7-2 and TRBJ1-1; D call uncertain. The CDR3 is made up of 14 amino acids. In germline, CDR1 is SGHTA, CDR2 FQGNSA. Trimming left V 3 bases short and J 1 base short, with 9 bases between. In nucleotides, the CDR3 is TGTGCCAGCAGCTTCGGACGGTCGAACACTGAAGCTTTCTTT. It translates to CASSFGRSNTEAFF.

The rearrangement links TRBV6-1 to TRBJ2-4; TRBD1 is a possible D gene (5 bases). The J call may be in error: the DNA end matches TRBJ2-7 better. The length of the CDR3 is 16 residues. Per germline, CDR1 MNHNS and CDR2 SASEGT. The CDR3: CASSALQGAGSHEQYF. The DNA for the CDR3 is TGTGCCAGCAGTGCCCTGCAAGGGGCAGGGTCTCACGAGCAGTACTTC.

The CDR3 spells CASSLGSESYNEQYF. CDR3 coding DNA: TGTGCCAGCAGCTTAGGGTCGGAGAGTTACAATGAGCAGTACTTC. V usage is TRBV7-2 and J usage is TRBJ2-7; no clear D. Trimming removed 1 base at V and 7 bases at J, with 17 bases between. Germline CDR1 and CDR2: SGHTA and FQGNSA. This CDR3 is built from 15 residues.

This clonotype was seen a handful of times. The CDR3 DNA follows: TGTGCCAGCAGCCAAGTGGGGGTCGGTAGGCGGGAGCAGTTCTTC. Translating it yields CASSQVGVGRREQFF. The chain couples TRBV14 to TRBJ2-1, with D perhaps assigned TRBD1 or TRBD2 (5 bases each). The CDR3 runs to 15 residues. Trimming shortened V by 1 base and J by 10 bases, and 17 bases separated the two germline ends. Germline V lookup: CDR1 SGHDN, CDR2 FVKESK.

In its sample, this clonotype was seen many times. This chain joins TRBV4-2 and TRBJ2-1; 9 bases are a match to TRBD2. Trimming took 3 bases from V and 6 from J; bases not matched to a gene: 9. This CDR3 comprises 16 residues. Germline lookup yields CDR1 LGHNA and CDR2 YNFKEQ. CDR3 sequence reads: CASSQAPAGGGNEQFF. The CDR3 DNA reads TGTGCCAGCAGCCAGGCCCCGGCGGGGGGGGGCAATGAGCAGTTCTTC.

In the case of this clonotype: Germline and junction disagree at one end, which may indicate a read error. This chain links TRBV24-1 with TRBJ2-2, with a possible D match to TRBD1 (5 bases). Germline loops: CDR1 KGHDR, CDR2 SFDVKD. CDR3 length: 15 amino acids. The CDR3 protein is CAISYTGANTGELFF. CDR3 bases: TGTGCCATCAGTTACACAGGCGCGAACACCGGGGAGCTGTTTTTT.

This clonotype has ten or more counts. The rearrangement joins TRBV27 to TRBJ1-2; the D gene is possibly TRBD1 (6 bases). V was clipped by 5 bases and J by 0 bases, with 16 bases between them. Germline V gene lookup returns CDR1 MNHEY and CDR2 SMNVEV (reference sequence). The CDR3 is 16 amino acids. The CDR3: CASSRMTGLTNYGYTF. CDR3 sequence (DNA): TGTGCCAGCAGTAGGATGACAGGACTTACTAACTATGGCTACACCTTC.

This clonotype occurred many times. The chain uses TRBV5-5 and TRBJ1-1; D perhaps matches TRBD1 (6 bases). This CDR3 spans 15 amino acids. Per the germline V gene, CDR1 is SGHKS and CDR2 is YYEKEE (reference sequence). Trimming took off 0 bases at V and 0 bases at J, with 9 bases between the two ends. Here the CDR3 reads CASSLGDNLNTEAFF. The CDR3 DNA is TGTGCCAGCAGCTTGGGGGACAACCTGAACACTGAAGCTTTCTTT.

This clonotype was observed many times. V is TRBV7-9 and J is TRBJ1-4; D gene unclear. The CDR3 spans 14 residues. V was clipped by 3 bases and J by 8 bases, with 13 bases between them. Germline loops: CDR1 SEHNR, CDR2 FQNEAQ (reference sequence). CDR3 residues: CASSLVRQREKLFF. The CDR3 coding sequence is TGTGCCAGCAGCTTGGTTAGGCAGCGGGAAAAACTGTTTTTT.

This clonotype was found many times. The CDR3 DNA sequence: TGCAGTGCTAGTGAGACAGGGGGGAACTATGGCTACACCTTC. It yields the protein CSASETGGNYGYTF. This rearrangement joins TRBV20-1 to TRBJ1-2; TRBD1 matches 9 bases. V was pared by 3 bases and J by 2 bases, with 4 bases of the junction left unmatched. There are 14 residues in the CDR3. CDR1 is DFQATT, CDR2 SNEGSKA, per germline (reference sequence).

This clonotype came up many times. The chain joins TRBV12-3 or TRBV12-4 to TRBJ1-1, with D possibly matching TRBD1 (5 bases). The CDR3 covers 14 residues. V was pared by 4 bases and J by 4 bases, with 13 bases between. The CDR3, as DNA: TGTGCCAGCAGTTCCGGGGCCCTCGGCACTGAAGCTTTCTTT. It codes for CASSSGALGTEAFF.